Presented here are 18 T cell receptor beta chains from one specimen sequenced in a study of T cell responses to AZD1222 COVID-19 vaccine. Profiling relied on immunoSEQ multiplex PCR, and the TCRdb table lists in-frame clones only, not all of them. The table includes about 110,000 clones, roughly nine tenths detected once. The sample consisted of peripheral blood, taken 28 days after the second AZD1222 dose. Source of these receptors: an adult who received the AZD1222 COVID-19 vaccine.

This clone showed up just a few times. The V call is TRBV7-2, the J call TRBJ2-1; the D gene could be TRBD1 or TRBD2 (5 bases each). The V and J ends lost 0 bases and 8 bases respectively, with 8 bases between them. In germline, CDR1 is SGHTA, CDR2 FQGNSA. The CDR3 runs 13 residues. CDR3 sequence: CASSLARDDEQFF. The CDR3 nucleotides are TGTGCCAGCAGCTTAGCCAGGGACGATGAGCAGTTCTTC.

The chain joins TRBV7-2 to TRBJ2-7; 9 bases line up with TRBD1. Germline-derived CDR1 and CDR2 are SGHTA and FQGNSA. This CDR3 is 14 amino acids long. The V gene end was trimmed by 1 base and the J gene end by 6 bases; junction bases not matched to a gene: 4. CDR3 bases: TGTGCCAGCAGCTTAGACAGGGGGCTTGGCGAGCAGTACTTC. This codes for CASSLDRGLGEQYF.

The V and J genes are TRBV18 and TRBJ2-1, with a possible D match to TRBD1 (6 bases). This CDR3 has 14 residues. From germline, CDR1 is KGHSH and CDR2 LQKENI. The ends were cut back, 5 bases at V and 8 bases at J, with 16 bases in the middle. This CDR3 is CASSAQQGIHEQFF. CDR3 nucleotides: TGTGCCAGCTCAGCGCAACAGGGTATCCATGAGCAGTTCTTC.

The chain is built from TRBV6-1 and TRBJ1-2; 7 bases are shared with TRBD1. The germline V gene encodes CDR1 MNHNS and CDR2 SASEGT. The CDR3 loop spans 17 amino acids. V dropped 0 bases and J dropped 6; count of bases not matched to a gene: 13. The CDR3 reads CASSEARGLRPDHGYTF. CDR3 DNA sequence: TGTGCCAGCAGTGAAGCGAGGGGGCTTCGCCCCGACCATGGCTACACCTTC.

The chain is built from TRBV4-1 and TRBJ1-2, with 9 bases matching TRBD1. V was clipped by 1 base and J by 7 bases; unmatched bases: 7. The germline CDR1 and CDR2 sequences are MGHRA and YSYEKL. The CDR3 runs 15 residues. CDR3 coding DNA: TGCGCCAGCAGCCAAGTGGGACAGGGTAAGACTGGCTACACCTTC. Translated: CASSQVGQGKTGYTF.

The chain is built from TRBV6-5 and TRBJ2-7; no reliable D call. The CDR3 is made up of 15 amino acids. Trimming pared 2 bases from V and 0 bases from J, leaving 11 bases between. The V gene's germline CDR1 is MNHEY and CDR2 SVGAGI. The CDR3 DNA sequence: TGTGCCAGCAGTTACGACTGGGAAAGCTCCTACGAGCAGTACTTC. It is translated as CASSYDWESSYEQYF.

The table lists this clone with a count of one. The chain joins TRBV28 to TRBJ2-2, with TRBD1 identical over 7 bases. Per the germline V gene, CDR1 is MDHEN and CDR2 is SYDVKM. CDR3 length: 17 amino acids. V shed 5 bases, J shed 1 base, and the junction held 10 bases outside the gene matches. The CDR3 protein is CASSPQSRDRNTGELFF. DNA of the CDR3: TGTGCCAGCAGTCCCCAGTCCCGGGACAGGAACACCGGGGAGCTGTTTTTT.

The V call is TRBV18, the J call TRBJ2-7, with 9 bases lining up with TRBD1. CDR3 length equals 16 residues. Trimming cost V 4 bases and J 4 bases; bases outside gene matches: 11. The germline V gene has CDR1 KGHSH and CDR2 LQKENI. The CDR3 loop reads CASSLNPGQGSYEQYF. In nucleotides, the CDR3 is TGTGCCAGCTCACTCAACCCGGGACAGGGTTCTTACGAGCAGTACTTC.

The chain carries TRBV5-5 and TRBJ1-5; D is unclear. Germline values: CDR1 SGHKS, CDR2 YYEKEE (reference sequence). V lost 4 bases and J 2 bases, leaving 13 bases between the germline ends. The CDR3 is made up of 15 amino acids. The CDR3 DNA reads as TGTGCCAGCAGCAGGAACCCGGAGGGCAATCAGCCCCAGCATTTT. Protein sequence: CASSRNPEGNQPQHF. The variable domain in full, with the rest retrieved from reference TRBV5-5 and TRBJ1-5, is DAGVTQSPTHLIKTRGQQVTLRCSPISGHKSVSWYQQVLGQGPQFIFQYYEKEERGRGNFPDRFSARQFPNYSSELNVNALLLGDSALYLCASSRNPEGNQPQHFGDGTRLSIL.

The DNA of the CDR3 is TGTGCCACCAGTGATCCTTCCGGCGAATACTCCTACGAGCAGTACTTC. It yields the protein CATSDPSGEYSYEQYF. The chain links TRBV24-1 to TRBJ2-7; D is undetermined. Germline CDR1 and CDR2: KGHDR and SFDVKD. V gave up 3 bases and J gave up 0 bases, with 14 bases separating them. CDR3 length: 16 residues.

This chain links TRBV27 with TRBJ1-5; no firm D call. Germline loops: CDR1 MNHEY, CDR2 SMNVEV (reference sequence). This CDR3 has 14 residues. V dropped 2 bases and J dropped 0 bases, with 5 bases sitting between them. CDR3 sequence reads: CASSLGNSNQPQHF. The CDR3 DNA follows: TGTGCCAGCAGTTTAGGAAATAGCAATCAGCCCCAGCATTTT.

The rearrangement joins TRBV5-5 to TRBJ1-3, with TRBD1 matching 8 bases. The CDR3 contains 15 residues. Germline loops: CDR1 SGHKS, CDR2 YYEKEE (reference sequence). V was clipped by 2 bases and J by 8 bases; unmatched bases: 9. The CDR3 loop reads CASSFGTGGGYTIYF. CDR3 nucleotide sequence: TGTGCCAGCAGCTTTGGGACAGGCGGAGGATACACCATATATTTT. Based on the CDR3 plus reference TRBV5-5 and TRBJ1-3, the full variable domain is DAGVTQSPTHLIKTRGQQVTLRCSPISGHKSVSWYQQVLGQGPQFIFQYYEKEERGRGNFPDRFSARQFPNYSSELNVNALLLGDSALYLCASSFGTGGGYTIYFGEGSWLTVV.

The rearrangement joins TRBV29-1 to TRBJ1-2; TRBD1 agrees at 9 bases. The CDR3 has 12 residues. The V segment lost 5 bases and the J segment 4 bases; nucleotides outside the gene matches: 2. Germline CDR1 and CDR2: SQVTM and ANQGSEA. The CDR3 sequence is CSVWGQGYGYTF. Here the CDR3 DNA reads TGCAGCGTTTGGGGACAGGGCTATGGCTACACCTTC.

The chain links TRBV11-2 to TRBJ2-7; tentatively, D is TRBD2 (6 bases). In germline, CDR1 is SGHAT, CDR2 FQNNGV. The CDR3 spans 15 residues. Trimming stripped 2 bases from V and 3 bases from J, with 14 bases between. Here the CDR3 reads CASSLLRGAGYEQYF. CDR3 DNA: TGTGCCAGCAGCTTATTACGGGGAGCGGGCTACGAGCAGTACTTC.

In DNA, the CDR3 is TGTGCCAGCAGCCGTGCCGGGACTCACGGCATGAGCTCCTACGAGCAGTACTTC. Its translation is CASSRAGTHGMSSYEQYF. The chain joins TRBV7-2 to TRBJ2-7; a weak D match, TRBD2 (6 bases). Germline CDR1 SGHTA, CDR2 FQGNSA. Trimming left V 5 bases short and J 0 bases short, with 23 bases between. The CDR3 runs 18 residues.

J is TRBJ2-1 and V is TRBV4-1; 8 bases line up with TRBD2. V was clipped by 2 bases and J by 4 bases; unmatched bases: 7. The germline V gene encodes CDR1 MGHRA and CDR2 YSYEKL. The CDR3 covers 16 residues. CDR3 sequence reads: CASSQTSGKVYNEQFF. CDR3 nucleotide sequence: TGCGCCAGCAGCCAAACTAGCGGCAAGGTATACAATGAGCAGTTCTTC.

The J gene is TRBJ2-7, the V gene TRBV7-9, with 9 nucleotides matching TRBD1. Trimming took 0 bases from V and 6 from J; bases not matched to a gene: 6. CDR3 length: 15 amino acids. Germline V gene sequence: CDR1 SEHNR, CDR2 FQNEAQ (reference sequence). CDR3 in amino acids: CASSLAPGQGFEQYF. The DNA for the CDR3 is TGTGCCAGCAGCTTAGCCCCGGGACAGGGATTCGAGCAGTACTTC.

This clone was counted only a few times. The chain uses TRBV9 and TRBJ2-2; tentative D call: TRBD2 (6 bases). CDR1 is SGDLS and CDR2 is YYNGEE in the germline V gene. Trimming shortened V by 1 base and J by 2 bases, and 9 bases separated the two germline ends. The CDR3 runs 15 residues. CDR3: CASSVFGSNTGELFF. In DNA, the CDR3 is TGTGCCAGCAGCGTATTCGGGAGTAACACCGGGGAGCTGTTTTTT.